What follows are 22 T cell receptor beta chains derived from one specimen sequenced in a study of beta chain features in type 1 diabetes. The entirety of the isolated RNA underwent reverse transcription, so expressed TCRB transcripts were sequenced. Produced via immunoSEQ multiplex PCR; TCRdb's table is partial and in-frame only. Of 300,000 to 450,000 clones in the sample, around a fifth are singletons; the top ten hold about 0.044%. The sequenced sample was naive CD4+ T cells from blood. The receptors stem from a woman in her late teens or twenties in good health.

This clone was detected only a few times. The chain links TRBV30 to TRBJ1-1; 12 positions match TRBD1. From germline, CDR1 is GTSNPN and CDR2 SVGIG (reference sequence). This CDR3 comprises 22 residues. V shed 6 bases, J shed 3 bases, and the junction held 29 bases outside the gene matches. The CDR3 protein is CACTSRGQGAKGSKGGYTEAFF. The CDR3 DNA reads TGTGCCTGCACCTCCCGGGGACAGGGGGCGAAGGGGTCAAAGGGAGGCTACACTGAAGCTTTCTTT.

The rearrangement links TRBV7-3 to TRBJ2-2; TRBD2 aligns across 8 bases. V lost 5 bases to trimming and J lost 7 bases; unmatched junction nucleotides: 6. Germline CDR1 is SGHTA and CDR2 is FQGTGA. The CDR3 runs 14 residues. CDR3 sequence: CASSPSGGGGELFF. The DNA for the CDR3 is TGTGCCAGCAGCCCCTCCGGGGGGGGCGGGGAGCTGTTTTTT. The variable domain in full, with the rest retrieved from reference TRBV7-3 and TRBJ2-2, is GAGVSQTPSNKVTEKGKYVELRCDPISGHTALYWYRQSLGQGPEFLIYFQGTGAADDSGLPNDRFFAVRPEGSVSTLKIQRTERGDSAVYLCASSPSGGGGELFFGEGSRLTVL.

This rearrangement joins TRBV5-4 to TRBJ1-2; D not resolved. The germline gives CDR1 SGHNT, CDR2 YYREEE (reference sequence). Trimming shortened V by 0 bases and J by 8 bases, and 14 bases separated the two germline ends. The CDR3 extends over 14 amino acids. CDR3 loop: CASSLADGIGGYTF. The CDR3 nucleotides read TGTGCCAGCAGCTTGGCCGACGGGATCGGCGGCTACACCTTC.

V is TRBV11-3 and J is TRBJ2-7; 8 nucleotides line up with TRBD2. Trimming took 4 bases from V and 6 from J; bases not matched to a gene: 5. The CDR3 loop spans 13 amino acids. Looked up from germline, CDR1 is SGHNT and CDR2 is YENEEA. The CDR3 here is CASSSGTSGEQYF. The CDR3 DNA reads TGTGCCAGCAGCTCCGGGACTAGTGGCGAGCAGTACTTC.

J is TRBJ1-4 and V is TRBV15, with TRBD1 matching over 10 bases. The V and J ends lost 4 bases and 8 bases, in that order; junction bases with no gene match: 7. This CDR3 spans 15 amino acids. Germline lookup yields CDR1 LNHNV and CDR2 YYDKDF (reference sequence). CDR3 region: CATSIATGGREKLFF. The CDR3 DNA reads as TGTGCCACCAGCATCGCGACAGGGGGCCGGGAAAAACTGTTTTTT.

The CDR3, as DNA: TGTGCCATCAGTGTTGGGGCGAGTCAGTATAGCAATCAGCCCCAGCATTTT. Its protein is CAISVGASQYSNQPQHF. The rearrangement links TRBV10-3 to TRBJ1-5; D is possibly TRBD1 (5 bases). The V gene's germline CDR1 is ENHRY and CDR2 SYGVKD. V lost 4 bases to trimming and J lost 0 bases, with 16 bases between them. CDR3 size: 17 residues.

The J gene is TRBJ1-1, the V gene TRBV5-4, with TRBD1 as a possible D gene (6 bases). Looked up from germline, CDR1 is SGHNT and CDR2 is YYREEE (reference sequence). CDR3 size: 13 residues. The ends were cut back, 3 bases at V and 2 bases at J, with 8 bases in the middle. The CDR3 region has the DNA TGTGCCAGCAGCTCGACAGGCAACACTGAAGCTTTCTTT. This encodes CASSSTGNTEAFF.

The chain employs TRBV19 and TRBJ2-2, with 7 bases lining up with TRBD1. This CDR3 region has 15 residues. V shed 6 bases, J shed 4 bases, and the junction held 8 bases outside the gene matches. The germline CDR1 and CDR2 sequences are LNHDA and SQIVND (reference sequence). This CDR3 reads CASRPLGTATGELFF. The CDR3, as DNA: TGTGCCAGTAGGCCCCTTGGGACAGCCACCGGGGAGCTGTTTTTT.

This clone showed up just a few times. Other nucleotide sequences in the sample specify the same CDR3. The CDR3 loop is CASSLDRNQPQHF. The CDR3 region has the DNA TGTGCCAGCAGCTTAGACAGGAATCAGCCCCAGCATTTT. The chain links TRBV11-2 to TRBJ1-5; D gene unclear. Germline V gives CDR1 SGHAT, CDR2 FQNNGV. The CDR3 covers 13 residues. Trimming removed 0 bases from V and 4 bases from J, with 4 bases in between.

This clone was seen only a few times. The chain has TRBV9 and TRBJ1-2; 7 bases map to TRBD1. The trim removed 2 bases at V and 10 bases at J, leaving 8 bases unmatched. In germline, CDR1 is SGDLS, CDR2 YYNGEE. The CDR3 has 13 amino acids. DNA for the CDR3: TGTGCCAGCAGCGTTAGACAGGGTGGTGTCTACACCTTC. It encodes CASSVRQGGVYTF. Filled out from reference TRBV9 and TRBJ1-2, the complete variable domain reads DSGVTQTPKHLITATGQRVTLRCSPRSGDLSVYWYQQSLDQGLQFLIQYYNGEERAKGNILERFSAQQFPDLHSELNLSSLELGDSALYFCASSVRQGGVYTFGSGTRLTVV.

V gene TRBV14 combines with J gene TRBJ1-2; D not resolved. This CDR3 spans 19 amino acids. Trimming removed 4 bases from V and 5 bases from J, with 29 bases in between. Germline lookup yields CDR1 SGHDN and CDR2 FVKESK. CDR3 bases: TGTGCCAGCAGCCTCACGGCCCTCATTGGAGTCTTAGGAGGATATGGCTACACCTTC. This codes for CASSLTALIGVLGGYGYTF.

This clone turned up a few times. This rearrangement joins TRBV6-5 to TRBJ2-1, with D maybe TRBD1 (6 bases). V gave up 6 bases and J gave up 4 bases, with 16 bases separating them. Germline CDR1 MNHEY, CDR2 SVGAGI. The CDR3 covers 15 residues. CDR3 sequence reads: CASRLGQSFYNEQFF. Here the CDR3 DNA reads TGTGCCAGCAGACTAGGACAGAGCTTTTACAATGAGCAGTTCTTC.

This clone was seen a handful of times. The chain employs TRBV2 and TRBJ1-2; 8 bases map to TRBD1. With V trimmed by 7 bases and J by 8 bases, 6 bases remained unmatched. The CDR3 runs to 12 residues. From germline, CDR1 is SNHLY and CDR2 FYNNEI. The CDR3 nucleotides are TGTGCCAGCAAACAGGGGGAGCGAGGCTACACCTTC. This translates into CASKQGERGYTF.

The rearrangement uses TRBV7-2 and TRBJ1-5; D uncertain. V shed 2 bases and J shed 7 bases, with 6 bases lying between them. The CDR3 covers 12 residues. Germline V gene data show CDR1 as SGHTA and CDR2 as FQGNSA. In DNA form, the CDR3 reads TGTGCCAGCAGCTTAAACGGGCAGCCCCAGCATTTT. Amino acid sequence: CASSLNGQPQHF.

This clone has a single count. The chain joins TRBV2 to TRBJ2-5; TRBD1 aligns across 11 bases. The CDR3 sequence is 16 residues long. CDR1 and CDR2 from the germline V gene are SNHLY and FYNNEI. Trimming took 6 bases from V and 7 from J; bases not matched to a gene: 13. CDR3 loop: CASRSRTGGNVRTQYF. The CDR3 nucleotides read TGTGCCAGCAGATCCAGGACAGGGGGCAATGTGAGGACCCAGTACTTC.

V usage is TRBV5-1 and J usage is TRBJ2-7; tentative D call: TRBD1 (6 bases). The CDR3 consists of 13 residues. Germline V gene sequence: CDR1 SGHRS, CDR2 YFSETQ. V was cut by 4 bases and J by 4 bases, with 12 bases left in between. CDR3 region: CASSQGHSYEQYF. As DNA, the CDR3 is TGCGCCAGCAGCCAGGGACATTCTTACGAGCAGTACTTC.

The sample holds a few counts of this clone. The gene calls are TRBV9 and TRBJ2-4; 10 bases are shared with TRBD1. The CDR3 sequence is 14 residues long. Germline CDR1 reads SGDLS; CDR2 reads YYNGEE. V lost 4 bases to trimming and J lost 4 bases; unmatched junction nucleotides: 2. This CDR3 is CASSPGQGKNIQYF. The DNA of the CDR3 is TGTGCCAGCAGCCCGGGACAGGGGAAAAACATTCAGTACTTC.

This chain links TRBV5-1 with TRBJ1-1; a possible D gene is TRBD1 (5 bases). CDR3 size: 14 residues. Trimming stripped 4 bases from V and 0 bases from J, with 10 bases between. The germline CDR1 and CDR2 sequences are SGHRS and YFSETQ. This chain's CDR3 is CASSLTAMNTEAFF. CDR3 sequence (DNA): TGCGCCAGCAGCCTGACAGCCATGAACACTGAAGCTTTCTTT.

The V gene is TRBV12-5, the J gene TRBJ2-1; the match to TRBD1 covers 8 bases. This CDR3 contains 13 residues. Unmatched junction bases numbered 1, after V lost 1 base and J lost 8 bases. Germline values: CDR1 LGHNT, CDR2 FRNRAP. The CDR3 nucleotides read TGTGCTAGTGGTTTGGCGACAGGGGATGAGCAGTTCTTC. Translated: CASGLATGDEQFF.

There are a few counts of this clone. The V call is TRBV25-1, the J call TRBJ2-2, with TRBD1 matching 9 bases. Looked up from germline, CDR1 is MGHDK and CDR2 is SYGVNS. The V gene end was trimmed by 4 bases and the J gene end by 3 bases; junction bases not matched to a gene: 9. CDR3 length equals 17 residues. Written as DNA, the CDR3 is TGTGCCAGCAGTGTCCCGCCCTACAGGGGGCACACCGGGGAGCTGTTTTTT. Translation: CASSVPPYRGHTGELFF.

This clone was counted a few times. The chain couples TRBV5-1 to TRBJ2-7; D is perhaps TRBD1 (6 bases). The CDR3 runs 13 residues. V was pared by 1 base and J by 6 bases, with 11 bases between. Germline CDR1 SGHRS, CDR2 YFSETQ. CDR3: CASSLNRVGEQYF. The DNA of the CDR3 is TGCGCCAGCAGCTTGAACAGGGTTGGCGAGCAGTACTTC. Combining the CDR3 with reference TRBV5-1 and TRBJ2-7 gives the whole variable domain KAGVTQTPRYLIKTRGQQVTLSCSPISGHRSVSWYQQTPGQGLQFLFEYFSETQRNKGNFPGRFSGRQFSNSRSEMNVSTLELGDSALYLCASSLNRVGEQYFGPGTRLTVT.

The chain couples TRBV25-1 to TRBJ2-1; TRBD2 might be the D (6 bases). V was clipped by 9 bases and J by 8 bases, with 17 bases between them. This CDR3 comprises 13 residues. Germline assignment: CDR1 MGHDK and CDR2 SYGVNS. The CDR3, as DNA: TGTGCCAGTGGAGGGCCAGTGTGGCATGAGCAGTTCTTC. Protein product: CASGGPVWHEQFF.